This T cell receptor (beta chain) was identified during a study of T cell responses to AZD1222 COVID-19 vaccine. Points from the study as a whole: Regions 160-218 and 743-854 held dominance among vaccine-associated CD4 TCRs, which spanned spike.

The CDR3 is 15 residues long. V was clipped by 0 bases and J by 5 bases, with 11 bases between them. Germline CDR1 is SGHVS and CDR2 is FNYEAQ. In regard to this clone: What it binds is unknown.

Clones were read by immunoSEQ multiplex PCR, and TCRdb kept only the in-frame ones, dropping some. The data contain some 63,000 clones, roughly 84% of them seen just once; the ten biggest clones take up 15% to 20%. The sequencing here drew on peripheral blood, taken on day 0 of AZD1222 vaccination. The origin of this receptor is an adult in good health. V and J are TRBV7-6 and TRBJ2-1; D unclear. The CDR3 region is CASSLALAANNEQFF. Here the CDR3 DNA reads TGTGCCAGCAGCTTAGCCTTAGCCGCTAACAATGAGCAGTTCTTC.